What follows describes a single T cell receptor beta chain. Excluded were patients having autoimmune disease history or systemic immunosuppression. The trim removed 2 bases at V and 8 bases at J, leaving 4 bases unmatched. The V gene's germline CDR1 is SGHNT and CDR2 YYREEE (reference sequence). The CDR3 contains 14 residues. This sample was taken from a study of OX40 agonist ivuxolimab in advanced cancers. Generated by immunoSEQ multiplex PCR, the TCRdb table keeps only in-frame clones and is missing some. The repertoire holds about 61,000 clones, with 70% to 90% as singletons. The chain combines TRBV5-4 with TRBJ1-4, with TRBD1 matching over 9 bases. The sample here was CD4+ or CD8+ T cells sorted from blood, taken in a trial of the OX40 agonist ivuxolimab. This receptor was obtained from an adult with an advanced solid tumor such as melanoma, head and neck, liver or kidney cancer. CDR3 sequence (DNA): TGTGCCAGCAGCTTACAGGGGGCGGAAGAAAAACTGTTTTTT. As protein: CASSLQGAEEKLFF.